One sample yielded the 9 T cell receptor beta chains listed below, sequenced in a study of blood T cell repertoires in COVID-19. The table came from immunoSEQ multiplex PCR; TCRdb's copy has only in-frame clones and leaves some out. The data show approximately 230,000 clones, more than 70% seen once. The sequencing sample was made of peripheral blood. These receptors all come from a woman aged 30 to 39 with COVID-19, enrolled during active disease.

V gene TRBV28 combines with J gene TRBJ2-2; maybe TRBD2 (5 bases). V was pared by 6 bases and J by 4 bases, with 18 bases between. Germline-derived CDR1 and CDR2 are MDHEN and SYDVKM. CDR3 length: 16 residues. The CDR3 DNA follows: TGTGCCAGCAGCCTAGACCTTGGACTGGGCACCGGGGAGCTGTTTTTT. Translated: CASSLDLGLGTGELFF.

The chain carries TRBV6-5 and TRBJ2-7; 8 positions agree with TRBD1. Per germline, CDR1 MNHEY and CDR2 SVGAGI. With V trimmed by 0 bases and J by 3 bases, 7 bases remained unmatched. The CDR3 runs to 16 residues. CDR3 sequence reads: CASSYSYVTGDYEQYF. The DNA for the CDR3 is TGTGCCAGCAGTTACTCGTACGTGACAGGGGACTACGAGCAGTACTTC.

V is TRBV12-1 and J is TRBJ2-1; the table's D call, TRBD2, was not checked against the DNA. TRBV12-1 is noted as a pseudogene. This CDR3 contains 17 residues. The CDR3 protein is CASSLNPGLADYNEQFF. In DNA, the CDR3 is TGTGCCAGCAGCCTCAACCCGGGACTAGCGGACTACAATGAGCAGTTCTTC.

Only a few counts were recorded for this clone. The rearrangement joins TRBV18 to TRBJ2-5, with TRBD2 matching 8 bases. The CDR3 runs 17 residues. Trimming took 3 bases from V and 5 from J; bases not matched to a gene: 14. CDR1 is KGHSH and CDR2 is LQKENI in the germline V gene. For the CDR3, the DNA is TGTGCCAGCTCACCCAGGGTTGTTTCAGCGGGGGAGGAGACCCAGTACTTC. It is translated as CASSPRVVSAGEETQYF.

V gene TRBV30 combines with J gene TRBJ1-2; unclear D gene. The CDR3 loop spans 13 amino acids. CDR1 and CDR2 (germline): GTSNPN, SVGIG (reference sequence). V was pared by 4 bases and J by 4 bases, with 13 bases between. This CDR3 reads CAWTGSPGYGYTF. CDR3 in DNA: TGTGCCTGGACTGGCAGTCCAGGCTATGGCTACACCTTC.

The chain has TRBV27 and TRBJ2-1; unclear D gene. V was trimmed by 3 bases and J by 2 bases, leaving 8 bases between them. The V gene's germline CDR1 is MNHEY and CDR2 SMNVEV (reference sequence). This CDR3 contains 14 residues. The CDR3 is CASSFGSPYNEQFF. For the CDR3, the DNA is TGTGCCAGCAGTTTTGGCAGTCCCTACAATGAGCAGTTCTTC.

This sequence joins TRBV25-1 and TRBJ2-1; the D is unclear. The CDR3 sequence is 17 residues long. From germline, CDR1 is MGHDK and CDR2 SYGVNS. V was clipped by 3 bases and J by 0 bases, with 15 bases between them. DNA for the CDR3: TGTGCCAGCAGTGAGGTTCTGAAAGAGAGCTCCTACAATGAGCAGTTCTTC. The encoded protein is CASSEVLKESSYNEQFF. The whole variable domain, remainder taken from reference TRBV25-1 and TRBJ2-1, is EADIYQTPRYLVIGTGKKITLECSQTMGHDKMYWYQQDPGMELHLIHYSYGVNSTEKGDLSSESTVSRIRTEHFPLTLESARPSHTSQYLCASSEVLKESSYNEQFFGPGTRLTVL.

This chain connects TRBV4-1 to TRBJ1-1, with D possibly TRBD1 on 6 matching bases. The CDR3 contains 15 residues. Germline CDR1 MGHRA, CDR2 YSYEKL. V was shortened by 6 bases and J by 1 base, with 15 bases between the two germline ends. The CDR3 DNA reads TGCGCCAGCAGTTTCAGGACAGACCAGAACACTGAAGCTTTCTTT. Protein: CASSFRTDQNTEAFF.

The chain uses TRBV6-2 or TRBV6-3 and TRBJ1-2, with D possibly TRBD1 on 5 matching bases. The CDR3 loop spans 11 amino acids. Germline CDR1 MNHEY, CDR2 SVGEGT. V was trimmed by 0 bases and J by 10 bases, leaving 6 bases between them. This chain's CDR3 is CASSYSGDYTF. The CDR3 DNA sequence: TGTGCCAGCAGTTACTCAGGGGACTACACCTTC.